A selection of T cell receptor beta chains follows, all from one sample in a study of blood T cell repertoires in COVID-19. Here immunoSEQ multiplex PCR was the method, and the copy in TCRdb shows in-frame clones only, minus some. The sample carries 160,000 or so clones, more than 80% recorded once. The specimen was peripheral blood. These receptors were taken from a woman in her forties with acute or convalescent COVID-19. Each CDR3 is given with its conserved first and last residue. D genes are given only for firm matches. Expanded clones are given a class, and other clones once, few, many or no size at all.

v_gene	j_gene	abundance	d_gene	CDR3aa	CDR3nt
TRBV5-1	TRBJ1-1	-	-	CASSVRGDTEAFF	TGCGCCAGCAGCGTCAGGGGTGACACTGAAGCTTTCTTT
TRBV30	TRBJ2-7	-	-	CAWSVQHTLQYF	TGTGCCTGGAGTGTACAACACACGTTGCAGTACTTC
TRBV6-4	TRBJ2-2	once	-	CASSVRGTGELFF	TGTGCCAGCAGTGTTCGGGGCACCGGGGAGCTGTTTTTT
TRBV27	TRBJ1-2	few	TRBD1	CASSLLTGGYGYTF	TGTGCCAGCAGTTTATTGACAGGGGGCTATGGCTACACCTTC
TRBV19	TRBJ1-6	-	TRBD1	CASNSRDSFNSPLHF	TGTGCCAGTAATAGCCGGGACAGTTTTAATTCACCCCTCCACTTT
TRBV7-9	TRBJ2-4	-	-	CASSLVGLNIQYF	TGTGCCAGCAGCTTAGTTGGCCTAAACATTCAGTACTTC
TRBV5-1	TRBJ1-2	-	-	CASSNTGSSTIPANYGYTF	TGCGCCAGCAGTAACACAGGCTCCTCTACTATTCCAGCTAACTATGGCTACACCTTC
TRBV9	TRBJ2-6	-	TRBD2	CATGRGSGANVLTF	TGTGCCACAGGGAGGGGATCTGGGGCCAACGTCCTGACTTTC
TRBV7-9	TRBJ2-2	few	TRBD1	CATIKRGRTGELFF	TGTGCCACAATAAAAAGGGGGCGGACCGGGGAGCTGTTTTTT
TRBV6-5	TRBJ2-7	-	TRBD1	CASTWDSSYEQYF	TGTGCCAGCACTTGGGACAGCTCCTACGAGCAGTACTTC
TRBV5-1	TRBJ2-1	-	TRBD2	CASSLAGLENNEQFF	TGCGCCAGCAGCTTGGCGGGACTAGAGAACAATGAGCAGTTCTTC
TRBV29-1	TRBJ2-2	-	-	CSVNRDSGELFF	TGCAGCGTTAACAGGGATAGCGGGGAGCTGTTTTTT
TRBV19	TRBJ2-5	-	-	CASSIQGNQETQYF	TGTGCCAGTAGTATACAGGGTAATCAAGAGACCCAGTACTTC
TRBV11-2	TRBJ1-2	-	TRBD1	CASSSIPRGLLSYGYTF	TGTGCCAGCAGCTCGATACCCAGGGGGCTATTGTCGTATGGCTACACCTTC
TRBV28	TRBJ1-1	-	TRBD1	CASSTSDRGRHTEAFF	TGTGCCAGCAGTACCTCGGACAGGGGGAGGCACACTGAAGCTTTCTTT
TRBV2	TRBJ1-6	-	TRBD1	CATKTGQGNSPLHF	TGTGCCACCAAAACTGGACAGGGGAATTCACCCCTCCACTTT
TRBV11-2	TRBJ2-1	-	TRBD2	CASSEGVAGINEQFF	TGTGCCAGCAGCGAAGGCGTAGCGGGAATCAATGAGCAGTTCTTC
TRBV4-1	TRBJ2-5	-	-	CASSLAVVQETQYF	TGCGCCAGCAGCCTTGCGGTGGTACAAGAGACCCAGTACTTC